The rows below give T cell receptor beta chains drawn from one sample of a study of blood T cell repertoires in COVID-19. TCRdb keeps only in-frame clones here, not all; method: immunoSEQ multiplex PCR. The sample carries about 310,000 clones, 87% recorded once. Sequencing input: peripheral blood. These receptors originate from a woman aged 50 to 60 who had recovered from COVID-19. Each CDR3 is given with its conserved first and last residue. D genes are given only for firm matches. Rows may omit the clone size; those that give it use once, few, many or a size class.

TRBV28	-	TRBJ2-7	-	CASTTGGNKYEQYF	TGTGCCAGCACCACCGGCGGGAATAAGTACGAGCAGTACTTC
TRBV7-9	-	TRBJ1-2	-	CASSFSVTGNWYGYTF	TGTGCCAGCAGCTTTAGCGTTACAGGGAATTGGTATGGCTACACCTTC
TRBV11-3	-	TRBJ1-1	-	CASSLSGNTEAFF	TGTGCCAGCAGCTTGTCGGGGAACACTGAAGCTTTCTTT
TRBV3-1/TRBV3-2	-	TRBJ2-1	TRBD2	CASSRFLAGVSSYNEQFF	TGTGCCAGCAGCCGTTTTTTGGCGGGAGTGAGCTCCTACAATGAGCAGTTCTTC
TRBV28	-	TRBJ1-2	TRBD1	CASSLPDRGNYGYTF	TGTGCCAGCAGTTTACCGGACAGGGGCAACTATGGCTACACCTTC
TRBV18	once	TRBJ2-4	TRBD2	CASSPQPLVGGTKNIQYF	TGTGCCAGCTCACCACAACCCCTCGTCGGGGGGACCAAAAACATTCAGTACTTC
TRBV7-2	-	TRBJ2-1	-	CASSLGPGNNEQFF	TGTGCCAGCAGCTTAGGCCCCGGGAACAATGAGCAGTTCTTC
TRBV7-8	-	TRBJ2-5	-	CASSKEQWVRATQYF	TGTGCCAGCAGCAAAGAACAGTGGGTACGAGCGACCCAGTACTTC
TRBV4-1	-	TRBJ1-6	-	CASSHTRRDGDSPLHF	TGCGCCAGCAGCCATACTAGGAGGGACGGCGATTCACCCCTCCACTTT
TRBV10-3	-	TRBJ2-2	-	CAISVGGLIAKAGELFF	TGTGCCATCAGTGTCGGGGGGCTAATAGCTAAAGCCGGGGAGCTGTTTTTT
TRBV19	-	TRBJ1-1	-	CASRNTGTPEAFF	TGTGCCAGTAGGAATACCGGGACACCTGAAGCTTTCTTT
TRBV6-2/TRBV6-3	-	TRBJ2-2	TRBD2	CASSRRGVNTGELFF	TGTGCCAGCAGTCGACGGGGGGTAAACACCGGGGAGCTGTTTTTT
TRBV9	-	TRBJ1-4	-	CASSVSSTNEKLFF	TGTGCCAGCAGCGTAAGCTCAACTAATGAAAAACTGTTTTTT
TRBV29-1	-	TRBJ1-2	TRBD1	CSVEDQGETNYGYTF	TGCAGCGTTGAAGATCAGGGGGAAACCAACTATGGCTACACCTTC
TRBV24-1	-	TRBJ2-1	TRBD1	CATSDYRGRGEQFF	TGTGCCACCAGTGATTACAGGGGCCGGGGCGAGCAGTTCTTC
TRBV7-9	-	TRBJ1-2	TRBD1	CASRPRQGYGYTF	TGTGCCAGCAGGCCGAGACAGGGCTATGGCTACACCTTC
TRBV6-5	-	TRBJ1-2	-	CASSYAASNYGYTF	TGTGCCAGCAGTTACGCGGCGTCAAACTATGGCTACACCTTC
TRBV2	-	TRBJ1-2	-	CASSEVYRDYGYTF	TGTGCCAGCAGTGAAGTTTACAGGGACTATGGCTACACCTTC
TRBV5-6	-	TRBJ2-5	-	CASSPGLGERTQYF	TGTGCCAGCAGCCCGGGACTCGGGGAGAGGACCCAGTACTTC
TRBV7-2	-	TRBJ2-7	TRBD2	CASSLKRTSGYESYEQYF	TGTGCCAGCAGCTTAAAGAGGACTAGCGGGTACGAGTCCTACGAGCAGTACTTC
TRBV4-1	-	TRBJ2-7	TRBD2	CASSQDFPSGYYEQYF	TGCGCCAGCAGCCAAGATTTTCCTAGCGGATACTACGAGCAGTACTTC
TRBV6-2/TRBV6-3	many	TRBJ2-5	TRBD1	CASSPGGRQETQYF	TGTGCCAGCAGTCCAGGGGGCAGGCAGGAGACCCAGTACTTC